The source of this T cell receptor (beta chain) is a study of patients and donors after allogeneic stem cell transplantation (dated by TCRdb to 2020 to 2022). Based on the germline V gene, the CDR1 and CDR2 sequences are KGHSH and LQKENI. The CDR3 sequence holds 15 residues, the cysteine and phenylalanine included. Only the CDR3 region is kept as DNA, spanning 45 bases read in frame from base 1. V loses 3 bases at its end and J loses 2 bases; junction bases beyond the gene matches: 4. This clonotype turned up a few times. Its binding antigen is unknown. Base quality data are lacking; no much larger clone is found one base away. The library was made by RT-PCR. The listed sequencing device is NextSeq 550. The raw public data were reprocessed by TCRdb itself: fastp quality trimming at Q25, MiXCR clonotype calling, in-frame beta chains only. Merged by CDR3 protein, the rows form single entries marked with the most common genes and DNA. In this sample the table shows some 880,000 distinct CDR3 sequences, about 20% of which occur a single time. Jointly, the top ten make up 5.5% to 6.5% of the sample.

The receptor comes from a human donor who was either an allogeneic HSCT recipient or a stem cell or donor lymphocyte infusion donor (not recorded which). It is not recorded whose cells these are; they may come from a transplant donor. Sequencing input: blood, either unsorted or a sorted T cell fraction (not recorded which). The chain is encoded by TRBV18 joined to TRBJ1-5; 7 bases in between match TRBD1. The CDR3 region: CASSPPRGGNQPQHF. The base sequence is TGTGCCAGCTCACCCCCCAGGGGGGGCAATCAGCCCCAGCATTTT.